Listed below are T cell receptor beta chains from one sample, sequenced in a study of T cell responses to AZD1222 COVID-19 vaccine. Produced via immunoSEQ multiplex PCR; TCRdb's table is partial and in-frame only. The data hold more than 95,000 clones, with 80% to 90% observed a single time. This sample comprised peripheral blood, obtained on day 0 of MenACWY control vaccination. These receptors came from an adult in good health. Both conserved end residues are part of each CDR3. Fields, in order: V gene, CDR3 protein.

V gene: TRBV19
CDR3 protein: CASITGKNTEAFF

V gene: TRBV27
CDR3 protein: CASSFASGRAMDEQYF

V gene: TRBV7-3
CDR3 protein: CASSLGTHTGELFF

V gene: TRBV3-1/TRBV3-2
CDR3 protein: CASSHLGLAGFYEQYF

V gene: TRBV27
CDR3 protein: CASSSNLNTEAFF

V gene: TRBV13
CDR3 protein: CASSLEGSDGYTF

V gene: TRBV4-1
CDR3 protein: CASSLSSSDTQYF

V gene: TRBV28
CDR3 protein: CASSSYYEQYF

V gene: TRBV24-1
CDR3 protein: CATSDLIIYDSKKTYGYTF

V gene: TRBV5-1
CDR3 protein: CASSTRGGVTAEAFF

V gene: TRBV15
CDR3 protein: CATSHIDGLAGGFPYEQYF

V gene: TRBV7-8
CDR3 protein: CASSLVPGELYEQYF

V gene: TRBV6-6
CDR3 protein: CASSYLGAGTDSPLHF

V gene: TRBV2
CDR3 protein: CASSESSSGNTIYF

V gene: TRBV5-4
CDR3 protein: CASSLGPGSTDTQYF

V gene: TRBV15
CDR3 protein: CATSRDTGGEAETQYF

V gene: TRBV10-3
CDR3 protein: CAISDGSGQETQYF

V gene: TRBV9
CDR3 protein: CASSAFASGSGHEQYF

V gene: TRBV6-2/TRBV6-3
CDR3 protein: CASSFTTDTQYF

V gene: TRBV27
CDR3 protein: CASRKNLIPKDNQPQHF

V gene: TRBV30
CDR3 protein: CAWSSGSRETQYF

V gene: TRBV19
CDR3 protein: CARLAGPIEQFF

V gene: TRBV10-3
CDR3 protein: CAISEGMQETQYF

V gene: TRBV6-4
CDR3 protein: CASSVSSGSTDTQYF

V gene: TRBV5-6
CDR3 protein: CASSRWTGRATNEKLFF

V gene: TRBV9
CDR3 protein: CASSVVTSPYNEQFF

V gene: TRBV5-1
CDR3 protein: CASSWPSAETDTQYF

V gene: TRBV6-6
CDR3 protein: CASSRDREMAFF

V gene: TRBV24-1
CDR3 protein: CATSDTGTGEEETQYF

V gene: TRBV6-1
CDR3 protein: CASSEGVAWEGRTDTQYF

V gene: TRBV10-3
CDR3 protein: CAISHTGTSFYNEQFF

V gene: TRBV27
CDR3 protein: CASSLSPRQVLFF

V gene: TRBV9
CDR3 protein: CASSPTSAYNEQFF